This is a list of T cell receptor beta chains from one sample in a study of cytomegalovirus exposure and HLA in healthy donors. Profiled with immunoSEQ multiplex PCR; TCRdb holds only in-frame clones, not every one. The sample includes 180,000 or so clones, about 9.4% seen only once; the top ten take 1% to 1.5%. Sequencing was carried out using PBMCs. These receptors were taken from a woman aged 25 to 39 in good health and CMV-seropositive. The CDR3 runs from the conserved cysteine through the conserved F or W. Each record gives: D gene, V gene, J gene, clone size, CDR3 length, CDR3 DNA, CDR3 protein. A D gene is named only where the DNA matches it firmly. Clone size appears in some rows only: once, few, many, or a class for an expanded clone.

D gene: TRBD2; V gene: TRBV7-2; J gene: TRBJ2-2; clone size: NA; CDR3 length: 19; CDR3 DNA: TGTGCCAGCAGCTTAGTATATTTGACGGGACTAGCGAGGGTCGGGGAGCTGTTTTTT; CDR3 protein: CASSLVYLTGLARVGELFF
D gene: TRBD2; V gene: TRBV4-2; J gene: TRBJ2-7; clone size: NA; CDR3 length: 19; CDR3 DNA: TGTGCCAGCAGCCGAGGCTTGATGCGGCCTAGCGGGAGCTCCTACGAGCAGTACTTC; CDR3 protein: CASSRGLMRPSGSSYEQYF
D gene: TRBD1; V gene: TRBV4-1; J gene: TRBJ2-7; clone size: NA; CDR3 length: 17; CDR3 DNA: TGCGCCAGCAGCCTCTTCGGACCGGGACAGACAGCCTACGAGCAGTACTTC; CDR3 protein: CASSLFGPGQTAYEQYF
D gene: TRBD1; V gene: TRBV6-5; J gene: TRBJ1-4; clone size: few; CDR3 length: 14; CDR3 DNA: TGTGCCAGCAGCCCGGGACAGTTTCATGAAAAACTGTTTTTT; CDR3 protein: CASSPGQFHEKLFF
D gene: TRBD1; V gene: TRBV5-4; J gene: TRBJ1-2; clone size: NA; CDR3 length: 13; CDR3 DNA: TGTGCCAGCAGCCCGGACAGGACCTATGGCTACACCTTC; CDR3 protein: CASSPDRTYGYTF
D gene: TRBD2; V gene: TRBV4-1; J gene: TRBJ2-2; clone size: few; CDR3 length: 18; CDR3 DNA: TGCGCCAGCAGCCAAGATAAGGTTCAAGGACTAGCGGGAGGGGAGCTGTTTTTT; CDR3 protein: CASSQDKVQGLAGGELFF
D gene: NA; V gene: TRBV9; J gene: TRBJ2-7; clone size: few; CDR3 length: 16; CDR3 DNA: TGTGCCAGCAGCGTAGGAATTGGAGGACCAGCCTACGAGCAGTACTTC; CDR3 protein: CASSVGIGGPAYEQYF
D gene: TRBD2; V gene: TRBV28; J gene: TRBJ2-3; clone size: NA; CDR3 length: 18; CDR3 DNA: TGTGCCAGCAGTTTACCCGCGACTAGCTATCTCGGAACAGATACGCAGTATTTT; CDR3 protein: CASSLPATSYLGTDTQYF
D gene: TRBD2; V gene: TRBV2; J gene: TRBJ2-5; clone size: few; CDR3 length: 14; CDR3 DNA: TGTGCCAGCAGTGTAGCGGGAGGGCGGGAGACCCAGTACTTC; CDR3 protein: CASSVAGGRETQYF
D gene: TRBD1; V gene: TRBV5-4; J gene: TRBJ1-2; clone size: NA; CDR3 length: 14; CDR3 DNA: TGTGCCAGCAGCGCCGGGGACAGGCCTTATGGCTACACCTTC; CDR3 protein: CASSAGDRPYGYTF
D gene: NA; V gene: TRBV6-6; J gene: TRBJ1-2; clone size: NA; CDR3 length: 13; CDR3 DNA: TGTGCCAGCAGTCAGGGGCCGTCCTATGGCTACACCTTC; CDR3 protein: CASSQGPSYGYTF
D gene: NA; V gene: TRBV6-6; J gene: TRBJ1-1; clone size: few; CDR3 length: 14; CDR3 DNA: TGTGCCAGCAGTTACGGGGGCATGAACACTGAAGCTTTCTTT; CDR3 protein: CASSYGGMNTEAFF
D gene: TRBD1; V gene: TRBV6-1; J gene: TRBJ1-5; clone size: few; CDR3 length: 16; CDR3 DNA: TGTGCCAGCAGTGAAGCGTGGGCAGGGGGTAATCAGCCCCAGCATTTT; CDR3 protein: CASSEAWAGGNQPQHF
D gene: TRBD2; V gene: TRBV5-1; J gene: TRBJ2-1; clone size: NA; CDR3 length: 18; CDR3 DNA: TGCGCCAGCAGCTTAGGACTAGCGGGAGCGGTCCTCTACAATGAGCAGTTCTTC; CDR3 protein: CASSLGLAGAVLYNEQFF
D gene: NA; V gene: TRBV25-1; J gene: TRBJ2-2; clone size: few; CDR3 length: 16; CDR3 DNA: TGTGCCAGCAGTGACCCCAGAACAGGGTACACCGGGGAGCTGTTTTTT; CDR3 protein: CASSDPRTGYTGELFF
D gene: TRBD1; V gene: TRBV5-1; J gene: TRBJ2-2; clone size: NA; CDR3 length: 16; CDR3 DNA: TGCGCCAGCAGCCCTCCCGGGACAGAGAACACCGGGGAGCTGTTTTTT; CDR3 protein: CASSPPGTENTGELFF
D gene: NA; V gene: TRBV19; J gene: TRBJ2-2; clone size: NA; CDR3 length: 14; CDR3 DNA: TGTGCCAGTAGTATACTAAGGGAGGTCGGGGAGCTGTTTTTT; CDR3 protein: CASSILREVGELFF
D gene: NA; V gene: TRBV10-1; J gene: TRBJ2-4; clone size: few; CDR3 length: 14; CDR3 DNA: TGCGCCAGCAGACCCGGAGAGCGCAAAAACATTCAGTACTTC; CDR3 protein: CASRPGERKNIQYF
D gene: NA; V gene: TRBV23-1; J gene: TRBJ2-7; clone size: NA; CDR3 length: 18; CDR3 DNA: TGCGCCAGCAGTCAAGGGGAAGGGAGCGGGCCGCCTTCCTACGAGCAGTACTTC; CDR3 protein: CASSQGEGSGPPSYEQYF
D gene: TRBD1; V gene: TRBV9; J gene: TRBJ1-3; clone size: NA; CDR3 length: 15; CDR3 DNA: TGTGCCAGCAGCCCTGGGACAGGGTCTGGAAACACCATATATTTT; CDR3 protein: CASSPGTGSGNTIYF
D gene: NA; V gene: TRBV6-5; J gene: TRBJ2-7; clone size: few; CDR3 length: 16; CDR3 DNA: TGTGCCAGCAGTTACTCCGAGACAGACCCCGCTTACGAGCAGTACTTC; CDR3 protein: CASSYSETDPAYEQYF
D gene: TRBD2; V gene: TRBV4-2; J gene: TRBJ2-6; clone size: NA; CDR3 length: 21; CDR3 DNA: TGTGCCAGCAGCCAAGATACCCCCAGCGGGAGGGCCCTAGCTGGGGCCAACGTCCTGACTTTC; CDR3 protein: CASSQDTPSGRALAGANVLTF
D gene: NA; V gene: TRBV9; J gene: TRBJ2-7; clone size: few; CDR3 length: 15; CDR3 DNA: TGTGCCAGCAGTCCCAGGGGAGCGGGAAACCACGAGCAGTACTTC; CDR3 protein: CASSPRGAGNHEQYF
D gene: NA; V gene: TRBV5-4; J gene: TRBJ2-1; clone size: few; CDR3 length: 15; CDR3 DNA: TGTGCCAGCAGCTTCGGAGACTACCGGAACAATGAGCAGTTCTTC; CDR3 protein: CASSFGDYRNNEQFF
D gene: TRBD2; V gene: TRBV19; J gene: TRBJ2-1; clone size: NA; CDR3 length: 15; CDR3 DNA: TGTGCCAGTAGTATCGGGGGACTAGTTAATAGTGAGCAGTTCTTC; CDR3 protein: CASSIGGLVNSEQFF
D gene: NA; V gene: TRBV27; J gene: TRBJ2-5; clone size: NA; CDR3 length: 15; CDR3 DNA: TGTGCCAGCAGCACTAATCAGGGTAACCAAGAGACCCAGTACTTC; CDR3 protein: CASSTNQGNQETQYF
D gene: NA; V gene: TRBV13; J gene: TRBJ2-5; clone size: NA; CDR3 length: 13; CDR3 DNA: TGTGCCAGCAGCTTAGGGGTGGAGGAGACCCAGTACTTC; CDR3 protein: CASSLGVEETQYF
D gene: TRBD2; V gene: TRBV10-3; J gene: TRBJ2-3; clone size: few; CDR3 length: 16; CDR3 DNA: TGTGCCATCAGTGAGTCACTAGCGGGTAGCACAGATACGCAGTATTTT; CDR3 protein: CAISESLAGSTDTQYF
D gene: TRBD2; V gene: TRBV2; J gene: TRBJ2-1; clone size: few; CDR3 length: 15; CDR3 DNA: TGTGCCAGCAGTCCAGCGGGAGAATCCTACAATGAGCAGTTCTTC; CDR3 protein: CASSPAGESYNEQFF
D gene: NA; V gene: TRBV10-1; J gene: TRBJ1-1; clone size: NA; CDR3 length: 13; CDR3 DNA: TGCGCCAGCAGTGAGCGGGGGGACACTGAAGCTTTCTTT; CDR3 protein: CASSERGDTEAFF
D gene: TRBD2; V gene: TRBV7-3; J gene: TRBJ2-2; clone size: few; CDR3 length: 15; CDR3 DNA: TGTGCCAGCAGCGATGGACTAGCGGGAGATGGGGAGCTGTTTTTT; CDR3 protein: CASSDGLAGDGELFF
D gene: NA; V gene: TRBV7-6; J gene: TRBJ2-2; clone size: NA; CDR3 length: 15; CDR3 DNA: TGTGCCAGCAGCCTCGGTTGGTCGGGCACCGGGGAGCTGTTTTTT; CDR3 protein: CASSLGWSGTGELFF
D gene: NA; V gene: TRBV2; J gene: TRBJ1-2; clone size: NA; CDR3 length: 15; CDR3 DNA: TGTGCCAGCAGGGGACTGGTCGGGGGGAGAAATGGCTACACCTTC; CDR3 protein: CASRGLVGGRNGYTF
D gene: NA; V gene: TRBV2; J gene: TRBJ1-4; clone size: NA; CDR3 length: 15; CDR3 DNA: TGTGCCAGCATCCGAGGACAGTCAACTAATGAAAAACTGTTTTTT; CDR3 protein: CASIRGQSTNEKLFF
D gene: TRBD2; V gene: TRBV5-1; J gene: TRBJ2-3; clone size: NA; CDR3 length: 16; CDR3 DNA: TGCGCCAGCGACCCCGGACTAGCGGGAGGAACAGATACGCAGTATTTT; CDR3 protein: CASDPGLAGGTDTQYF
D gene: TRBD1; V gene: TRBV6-6; J gene: TRBJ2-5; clone size: few; CDR3 length: 11; CDR3 DNA: TGTGCCAGCAGTTACGGGACAGGGGACCACTTC; CDR3 protein: CASSYGTGDHF
D gene: NA; V gene: TRBV10-1; J gene: TRBJ1-1; clone size: many; CDR3 length: 13; CDR3 DNA: TGCGCCAGCAGCCCCACACTGAACACTGAAGCTTTCTTT; CDR3 protein: CASSPTLNTEAFF
D gene: TRBD1; V gene: TRBV19; J gene: TRBJ1-1; clone size: NA; CDR3 length: 16; CDR3 DNA: TGTGCCAGTAGTATCTCCAACAGGGGAATGAACACTGAAGCTTTCTTT; CDR3 protein: CASSISNRGMNTEAFF
D gene: TRBD1; V gene: TRBV25-1; J gene: TRBJ1-2; clone size: few; CDR3 length: 17; CDR3 DNA: TGTGCCAGCAGTGAAAATGGACAGGGACGGAATAACTATGGCTACACCTTC; CDR3 protein: CASSENGQGRNNYGYTF